The sequence of this T cell receptor (beta chain) was determined in a study of T cells after yellow fever vaccination. The study, taken as a whole, reports: Detected again after the booster were most primary-vaccination clones, at 95% to 98% CD4 and approximately 90% CD8.

Universal primer sites and UMIs were introduced during 5'RACE template-switching synthesis of TCR cDNA. TCRdb itself ran the 5' RACE reads through MiXCR, one entry per CDR3 protein. The repertoire consists of approximately 260,000 distinct CDR3 sequences, with 13% occurring once and the leading ten covering 0.4% to 0.55%. The CDR3 contains 13 residues. The V gene lost 5 bases and the J gene lost 7 bases, with 16 bases spanning the gap. Germline-derived CDR1 and CDR2 are SQVTM and ANQGSEA. On this clonotype itself: Its antigen is still unknown.

The clonotype originates from a young man who received the YFV17D yellow fever vaccine. The chain combines TRBV29-1 with TRBJ2-3; perhaps TRBD1 as D (6 bases). The input for sequencing was CD4+ T cells sorted from PBMCs, taken 45 days after the yellow fever booster vaccination. CDR3 nucleotide sequence: TGCAGCGTTATCAGGGGTTCGCTTAATACGCAGTATTTT. Protein: CSVIRGSLNTQYF.